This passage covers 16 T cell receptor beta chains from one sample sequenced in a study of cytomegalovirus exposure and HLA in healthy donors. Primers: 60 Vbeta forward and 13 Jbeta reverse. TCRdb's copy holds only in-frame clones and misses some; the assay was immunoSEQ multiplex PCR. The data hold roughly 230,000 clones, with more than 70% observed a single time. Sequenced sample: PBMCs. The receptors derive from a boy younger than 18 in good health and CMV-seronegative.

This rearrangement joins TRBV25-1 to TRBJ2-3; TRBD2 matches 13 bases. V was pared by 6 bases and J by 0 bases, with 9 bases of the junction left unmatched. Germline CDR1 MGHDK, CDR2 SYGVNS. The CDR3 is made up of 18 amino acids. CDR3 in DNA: TGTGCCAGCAGGTGGACTAGCGGGGGCCACAGGAGCACAGATACGCAGTATTTT. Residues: CASRWTSGGHRSTDTQYF.

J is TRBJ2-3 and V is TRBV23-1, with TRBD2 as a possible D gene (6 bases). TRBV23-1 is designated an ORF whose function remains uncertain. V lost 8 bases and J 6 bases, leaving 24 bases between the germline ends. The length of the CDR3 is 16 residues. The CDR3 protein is CASRPGELNLRDTQYF. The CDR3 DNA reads TGCGCCAGCCGTCCGGGGGAGCTTAACCTTCGGGATACGCAGTATTTT.

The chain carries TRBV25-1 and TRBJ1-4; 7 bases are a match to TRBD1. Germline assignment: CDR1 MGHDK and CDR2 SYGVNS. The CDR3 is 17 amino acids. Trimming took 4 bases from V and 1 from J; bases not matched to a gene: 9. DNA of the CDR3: TGTGCCAGCAGTGCAAGAAGACAGGGTATAACTAATGAAAAACTGTTTTTT. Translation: CASSARRQGITNEKLFF.

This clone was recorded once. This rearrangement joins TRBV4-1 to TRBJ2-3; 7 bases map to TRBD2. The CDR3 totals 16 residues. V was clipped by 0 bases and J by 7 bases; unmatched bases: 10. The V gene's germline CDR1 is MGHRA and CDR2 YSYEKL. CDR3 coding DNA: TGCGCCAGCAGCCAAGAAGGGAGGGAGTACCGGAATACGCAGTATTTT. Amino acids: CASSQEGREYRNTQYF.

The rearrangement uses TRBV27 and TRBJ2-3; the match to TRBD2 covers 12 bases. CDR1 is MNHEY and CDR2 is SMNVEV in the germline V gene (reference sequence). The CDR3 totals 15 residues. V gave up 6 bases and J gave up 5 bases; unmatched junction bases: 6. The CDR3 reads CASRRLAGAVDTQYF. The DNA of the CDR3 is TGTGCCAGCAGGAGACTAGCGGGGGCCGTAGATACGCAGTATTTT.

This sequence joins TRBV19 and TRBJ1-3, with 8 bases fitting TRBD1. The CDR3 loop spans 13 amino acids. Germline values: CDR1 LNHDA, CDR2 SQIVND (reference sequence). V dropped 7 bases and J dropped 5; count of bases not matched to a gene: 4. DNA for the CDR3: TGTGCCAGTAATGGACAGGGCAGAAACACCATATATTTT. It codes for CASNGQGRNTIYF.

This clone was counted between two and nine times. The CDR3 DNA follows: TGTGCCATCACGCAGGGAACTAATGAAAAACTGTTTTTT. Translation: CAITQGTNEKLFF. The chain employs TRBV10-3 and TRBJ1-4, with a tentative D call TRBD1 (5 bases). The V end was cut by 7 bases, the J end by 1 base, with 7 bases between. Germline CDR1 reads ENHRY; CDR2 reads SYGVKD. The CDR3 is 13 residues long.

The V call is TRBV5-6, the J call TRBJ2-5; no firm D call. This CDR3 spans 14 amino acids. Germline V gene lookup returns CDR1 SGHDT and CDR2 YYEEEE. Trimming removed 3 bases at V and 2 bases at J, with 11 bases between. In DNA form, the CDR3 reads TGTGCCAGCAGCTCCCTGCGATTACAAGAGACCCAGTACTTC. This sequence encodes CASSSLRLQETQYF.

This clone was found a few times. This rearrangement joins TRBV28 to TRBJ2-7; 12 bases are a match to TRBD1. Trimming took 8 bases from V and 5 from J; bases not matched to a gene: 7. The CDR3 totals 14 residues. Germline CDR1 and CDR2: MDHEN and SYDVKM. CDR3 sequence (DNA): TGTGCCAGCCTGAGGGACAGGGGGCAGGACGAGCAGTACTTC. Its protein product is CASLRDRGQDEQYF.

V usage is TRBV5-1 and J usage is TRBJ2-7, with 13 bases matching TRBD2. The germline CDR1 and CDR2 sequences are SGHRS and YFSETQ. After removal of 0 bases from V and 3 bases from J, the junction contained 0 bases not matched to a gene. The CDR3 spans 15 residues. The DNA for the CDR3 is TGCGCCAGCAGCTTGGGGACTAGCGGGAGCTACGAGCAGTACTTC. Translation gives CASSLGTSGSYEQYF. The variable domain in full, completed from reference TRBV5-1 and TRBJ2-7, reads KAGVTQTPRYLIKTRGQQVTLSCSPISGHRSVSWYQQTPGQGLQFLFEYFSETQRNKGNFPGRFSGRQFSNSRSEMNVSTLELGDSALYLCASSLGTSGSYEQYFGPGTRLTVT.

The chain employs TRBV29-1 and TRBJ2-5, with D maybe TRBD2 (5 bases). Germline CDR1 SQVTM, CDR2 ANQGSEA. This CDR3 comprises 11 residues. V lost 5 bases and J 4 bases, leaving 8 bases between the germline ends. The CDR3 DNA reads TGCAGCGTTACTAGAGTAGAGACCCAGTACTTC. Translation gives CSVTRVETQYF.

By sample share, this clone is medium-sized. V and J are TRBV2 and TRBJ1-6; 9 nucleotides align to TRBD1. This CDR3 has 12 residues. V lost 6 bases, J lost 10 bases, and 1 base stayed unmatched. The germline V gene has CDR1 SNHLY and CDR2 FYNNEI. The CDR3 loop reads CASRGTGSPLHF. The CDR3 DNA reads TGTGCCAGCAGAGGGACAGGGTCACCCCTCCACTTT.

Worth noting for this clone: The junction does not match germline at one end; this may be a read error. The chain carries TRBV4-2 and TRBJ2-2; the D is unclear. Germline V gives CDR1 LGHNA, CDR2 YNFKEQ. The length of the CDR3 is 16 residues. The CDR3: CASSQDAFRNTRELFF. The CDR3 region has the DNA TGTGCCAGCAGCCAAGACGCTTTCAGGAACACCAGGGAGCTGTTTTTT.

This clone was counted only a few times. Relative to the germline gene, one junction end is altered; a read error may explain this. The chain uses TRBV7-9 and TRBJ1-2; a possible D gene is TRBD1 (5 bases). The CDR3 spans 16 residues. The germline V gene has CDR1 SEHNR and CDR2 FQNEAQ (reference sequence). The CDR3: CASSSPVRGFNYGHTF. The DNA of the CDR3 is TGTGCCAGCAGCTCGCCGGTGCGGGGCTTTAACTATGGCCACACCTTC.

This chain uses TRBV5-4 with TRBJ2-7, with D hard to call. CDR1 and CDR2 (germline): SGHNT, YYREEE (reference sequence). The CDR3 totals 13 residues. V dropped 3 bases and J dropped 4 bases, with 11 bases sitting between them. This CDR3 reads CASSWAHRYEQYF. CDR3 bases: TGTGCCAGCAGCTGGGCGCATCGGTACGAGCAGTACTTC.

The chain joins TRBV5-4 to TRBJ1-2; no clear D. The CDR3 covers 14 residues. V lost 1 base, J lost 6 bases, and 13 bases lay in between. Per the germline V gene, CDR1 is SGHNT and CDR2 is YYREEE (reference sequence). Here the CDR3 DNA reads TGTGCCAGCAGCTTGTTGGCGGGATCGGATGGCTACACCTTC. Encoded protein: CASSLLAGSDGYTF.